Listed here are 15 T cell receptor beta chains from one sample, sequenced in a study of technical replicates of blood from a few donors. The data were produced by immunoSEQ multiplex PCR, yet TCRdb's version contains in-frame clones alone and is incomplete. The table records tens of thousands of clones, roughly nine tenths of them present only once. Sequenced material: T cells isolated from PBMCs. These receptors all come from a human donor in good health.

This clone was counted a single time. The CDR3: CASSLQGGGYTF. CDR3 in DNA: TGTGCCAGCAGTTTACAGGGCGGAGGCTACACCTTC. The rearrangement links TRBV28 to TRBJ1-2; weak D call: TRBD1 (5 bases). The CDR3 totals 12 residues. Germline V gene lookup returns CDR1 MDHEN and CDR2 SYDVKM. Between the trimmed V and J ends, which lost 2 bases and 8 bases, there was a span of 9 bases.

The chain joins TRBV6-4 to TRBJ2-1; D ambiguous. Germline values: CDR1 MRHNA, CDR2 SNTAGT. V was cut by 0 bases and J by 2 bases, with 11 bases left in between. This CDR3 comprises 16 residues. CDR3 DNA: TGTGCCAGCAGTGACTCGATTGTGGCAGCCTACAATGAGCAGTTCTTC. It specifies CASSDSIVAAYNEQFF.

The chain recombines TRBV28 with TRBJ2-1, with 13 bases lining up with TRBD2. The J segment lost 3 bases and the V segment lost 3 bases, leaving 8 bases of the junction unmatched. The CDR3 has 18 residues. Germline values: CDR1 MDHEN, CDR2 SYDVKM. The CDR3 here is CASSFAGTSGILYNEQFF. The CDR3, as DNA: TGTGCCAGCAGTTTTGCCGGGACTAGCGGGATCCTCTACAATGAGCAGTTCTTC.

The chain employs TRBV5-4 and TRBJ2-1; TRBD2 matches at 8 bases. The CDR3 has 17 residues. CDR1 and CDR2 (germline): SGHNT, YYREEE (reference sequence). Losses at the gene ends were 2 bases for V and 5 bases for J; bases not matched to a gene: 12. The CDR3 bases are TGTGCCAGCAGCTTTCTCCCCGGACTAGCTCCGGACAATGAGCAGTTCTTC. Its protein is CASSFLPGLAPDNEQFF.

The V and J genes are TRBV7-8 and TRBJ1-1; the D is unclear. CDR1 SGHVS and CDR2 FQNEAQ come from the germline V gene. This CDR3 spans 18 amino acids. V was trimmed by 3 bases and J by 5 bases, leaving 25 bases between them. CDR3 sequence: CASSFLAFSGREQTEAFF. For the CDR3, the DNA is TGTGCCAGCAGCTTCTTGGCCTTCTCCGGACGGGAACAGACTGAAGCTTTCTTT.

The chain uses TRBV27 and TRBJ2-7; a weak D match, TRBD2 (6 bases). Germline V CDR1 and CDR2: MNHEY, SMNVEV (reference sequence). The CDR3 sequence is 15 residues long. Trimming pared 3 bases from V and 6 bases from J, leaving 18 bases between. The CDR3 nucleotides read TGTGCCAGCAGTTTGGAGGGTCCCGCTCCCTCCGAGCAGTACTTC. Encoded protein: CASSLEGPAPSEQYF.

The V gene is TRBV4-2, the J gene TRBJ2-5; 13 bases agree with TRBD2. CDR1 LGHNA and CDR2 YNFKEQ come from the germline V gene. The V and J ends lost 0 bases and 2 bases, in that order; junction bases with no gene match: 9. The CDR3 covers 19 residues. CDR3 region: CASSQEILAGGIGQETQYF. Here the CDR3 DNA reads TGTGCCAGCAGCCAAGAGATACTAGCGGGGGGGATAGGGCAAGAGACCCAGTACTTC.

This clone was observed a single time. The chain recombines TRBV10-3 with TRBJ2-7; 10 nucleotides agree with TRBD1. Germline CDR1 and CDR2: ENHRY and SYGVKD. The CDR3 is 16 amino acids. The V segment lost 4 bases and the J segment 1 base; nucleotides outside the gene matches: 7. CDR3 region: CAISASGGQGSYEQYF. The CDR3 DNA is TGTGCCATCAGTGCCTCGGGGGGACAGGGGTCCTACGAGCAGTACTTC.

The J gene is TRBJ1-2, the V gene TRBV5-1; the match to TRBD1 covers 7 bases. J gave up 2 bases and V 4 bases, and 5 bases lay outside the gene matches. Per the germline V gene, CDR1 is SGHRS and CDR2 is YFSETQ. This CDR3 region has 14 residues. The CDR3 loop reads CASSPPGQNYGYTF. The DNA for the CDR3 is TGCGCCAGCAGCCCACCGGGACAGAACTATGGCTACACCTTC.

The chain recombines TRBV11-3 with TRBJ2-5, with D possibly matching TRBD1 (6 bases). Germline V gives CDR1 SGHNT, CDR2 YENEEA. The V and J ends lost 0 bases and 5 bases respectively, with 25 bases between them. The CDR3 runs 19 residues. Written as DNA, the CDR3 is TGTGCCAGCAGCTTAGACCTCTGGAGACAGGCGTATCCGGGGGAGACCCAGTACTTC. This codes for CASSLDLWRQAYPGETQYF.

This rearrangement joins TRBV7-9 to TRBJ2-7, with 7 bases fitting TRBD1. Germline CDR1 and CDR2: SEHNR and FQNEAQ (reference sequence). The CDR3 consists of 14 residues. Trimming took 2 bases from V and 2 from J; bases not matched to a gene: 3. The CDR3 sequence is CASSLTGVTYEQYF. The DNA of the CDR3 is TGTGCCAGCAGCTTAACAGGGGTTACCTACGAGCAGTACTTC.

This chain uses TRBV5-5 with TRBJ1-6; 10 positions agree with TRBD1. Germline CDR1 is SGHKS and CDR2 is YYEKEE (reference sequence). This CDR3 is built from 15 residues. V trimming: 1 base; J trimming: 13 bases; junction bases outside the gene matches: 8. The DNA for the CDR3 is TGTGCCAGCAGCTTGCGGGACAGGGGATCGAATCCCCTCCACTTT. The encoded protein is CASSLRDRGSNPLHF.

The chain uses TRBV7-8 and TRBJ1-5, with D possibly being TRBD1 (6 bases). This CDR3 has 13 residues. V lost 5 bases to trimming and J lost 5 bases, with 10 bases between them. Germline lookup yields CDR1 SGHVS and CDR2 FQNEAQ. CDR3 DNA: TGTGCCAGCAGCCTCTGGACAGATCAGCCCCAGCATTTT. Amino acid sequence: CASSLWTDQPQHF.

The chain recombines TRBV7-9 with TRBJ2-1; the match to TRBD1 covers 8 bases. Germline loops: CDR1 SEHNR, CDR2 FQNEAQ (reference sequence). The trim removed 1 base at V and 10 bases at J, leaving 9 bases unmatched. The CDR3 sequence is 15 residues long. In DNA, the CDR3 is TGTGCCAGCAGCTTAGGGGCAGGGGGCTTATACGAGCAGTTCTTC. Protein: CASSLGAGGLYEQFF.

V and J are TRBV10-3 and TRBJ2-1; D call uncertain. The germline gives CDR1 ENHRY, CDR2 SYGVKD. The CDR3 sequence is 15 residues long. V was trimmed by 0 bases and J by 2 bases, leaving 8 bases between them. CDR3: CAISESDNPYNEQFF. CDR3 bases: TGTGCCATCAGTGAGTCTGACAACCCCTACAATGAGCAGTTCTTC.